This T cell receptor beta chain was captured by sequencing in a study of T cell responses to AZD1222 COVID-19 vaccine (dated by TCRdb to the early 2020s). The study in broad terms: AZD1222 recipients whose second dose came at about 4 weeks and those whose second dose came at about 12 weeks were combined into one group, since spike-specific TCR depth and breadth did not differ between the two schedules. TCR sequencing was performed for fewer than 250 trial participants, of whom 207 were given two doses of AZD1222 and about 25 were given two doses of MenACWY control vaccine. Trial participants were enrolled by age into 18-55, 56-69 and 70-plus year subgroups, with roughly 160, 29 and 62 TCR-sequenced participants respectively.

The CDR3 regions of human TCRbeta chains were analyzed by immunosequencing. The original methods were these. TCRs in the repertoires were compared against a reference library of SARS-CoV-2-specific TCRs that had been generated with the MIRA antigen-specificity platform. Breadth was defined as the fraction of unique TCRs that were SARS-CoV-2-associated, and depth was defined as the fraction of total T cells that were SARS-CoV-2-associated. Using the MIRA data, each spike-specific TCR was assigned both to the spike region to which the TCR was reactive and to a CD4 or CD8 class. Log10-transformed breadth and depth values were compared by one-way ANOVA with Sidak's multiple comparisons tests. TCRdb retrieved this table from immuneACCESS and kept in-frame rearrangements only. Not all clones are present; in checked studies, unresolved V genes account for under half, and no reason is known for the remainder. V, J and clone size reflect that table, while D and trimming were determined from the DNA. For this sample the table gives roughly 200,000 clones, of which just over 85% were detected only once. The ten largest clones take up roughly 7.7% of the sample.

On this clone: Its antigen specificity is not known. No clone much larger than this one lies a single base away; base qualities are absent.

Findings and caveats that apply to the study as a whole: Participants were mostly white British and included more females than males, and it was suggested by the authors that clonal diversity may have been underestimated. Only a handful of AZD1222 recipients were SARS-CoV-2 seropositive at baseline, limiting conclusions about previously exposed vaccinees. Reportedly, almost half of the unique spike-specific TCRs recognized epitopes lying outside the regions that are mutated in the B.1.351 and B.1.1.7 variants. No day 14 peak-response samples were available, so repertoires were characterized only after the peak T cell response. The whole spike protein was spanned by vaccine-associated CD4 TCRs, and dominant responses were seen in regions 160-218 and 743-854. After two AZD1222 doses, both the breadth and the depth of spike-specific TCRs were significantly higher than at day 0 and than in MenACWY recipients. The 56-69-year group was small, and its depth increase did not reach significance, likely because of low power.

The label giving this sample's time point can be read as: baseline before first vaccination. Vaccinee samples came from UK trials COV001 and COV002, including a single-blind randomized controlled phase 2/3 trial of AZD1222 (ChAdOx1 nCoV-19) in healthy adults. For TCRbeta chain sequencing, PBMC samples were collected from trial participants at day 0 and at day 28 after the second dose. Sequenced here: peripheral blood, sampled on day 0 of AZD1222 vaccination. This clonotype was obtained from an adult in good health.

The CDR3 here reads CASSGARSREANYGYTF. In nucleotide form, the sequence is TGTGCCAGCAGTGGAGCTAGGTCCAGGGAGGCTAACTATGGCTACACCTTC. The V and J genes are TRBV6-1 and TRBJ1-2; TRBD1 is possibly the D segment (5 matching bases). V was cut back by 4 bases and J by 0 bases, leaving a gap of 18 bases between them. CDR1 and CDR2 (MNHNS, SASEGT) derive from the germline V gene. From cysteine to phenylalanine, the CDR3 is 17 amino acids long. The only DNA kept is the CDR3, 51 bases in frame from the first base.